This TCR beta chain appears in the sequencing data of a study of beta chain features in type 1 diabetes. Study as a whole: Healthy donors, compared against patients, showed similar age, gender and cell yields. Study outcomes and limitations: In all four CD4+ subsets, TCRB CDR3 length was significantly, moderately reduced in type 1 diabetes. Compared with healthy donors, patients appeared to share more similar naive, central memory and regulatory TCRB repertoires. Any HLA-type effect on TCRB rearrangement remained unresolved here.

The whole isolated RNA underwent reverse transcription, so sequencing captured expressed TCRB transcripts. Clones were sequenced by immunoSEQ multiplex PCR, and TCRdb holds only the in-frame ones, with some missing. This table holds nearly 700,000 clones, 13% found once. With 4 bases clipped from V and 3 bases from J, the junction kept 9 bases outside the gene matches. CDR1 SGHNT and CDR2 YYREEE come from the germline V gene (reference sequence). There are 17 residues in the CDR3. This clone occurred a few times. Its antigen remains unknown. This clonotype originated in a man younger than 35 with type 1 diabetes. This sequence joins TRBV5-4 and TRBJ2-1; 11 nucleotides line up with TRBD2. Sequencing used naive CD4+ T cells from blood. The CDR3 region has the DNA TGTGCCAGCAGCGATTCGGGGACTAGCGGACGCTACAATGAGCAGTTCTTC. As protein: CASSDSGTSGRYNEQFF.